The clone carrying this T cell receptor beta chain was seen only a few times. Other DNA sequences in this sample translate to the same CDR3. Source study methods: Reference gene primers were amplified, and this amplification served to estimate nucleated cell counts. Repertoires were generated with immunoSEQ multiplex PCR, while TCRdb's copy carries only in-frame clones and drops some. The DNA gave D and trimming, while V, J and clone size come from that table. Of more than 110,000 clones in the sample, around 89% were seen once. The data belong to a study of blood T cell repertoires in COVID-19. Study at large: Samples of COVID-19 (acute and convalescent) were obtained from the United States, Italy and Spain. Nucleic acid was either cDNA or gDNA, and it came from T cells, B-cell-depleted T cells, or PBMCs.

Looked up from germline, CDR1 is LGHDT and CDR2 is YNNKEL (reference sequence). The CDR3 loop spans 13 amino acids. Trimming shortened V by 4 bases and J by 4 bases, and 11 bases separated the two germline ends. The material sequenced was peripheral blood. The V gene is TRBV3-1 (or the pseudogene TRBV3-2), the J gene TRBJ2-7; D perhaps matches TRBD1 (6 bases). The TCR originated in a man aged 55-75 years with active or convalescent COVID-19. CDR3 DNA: TGTGCCAGCAGCCTTGGGACAAAGTACGAGCAGTACTTC. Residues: CASSLGTKYEQYF.